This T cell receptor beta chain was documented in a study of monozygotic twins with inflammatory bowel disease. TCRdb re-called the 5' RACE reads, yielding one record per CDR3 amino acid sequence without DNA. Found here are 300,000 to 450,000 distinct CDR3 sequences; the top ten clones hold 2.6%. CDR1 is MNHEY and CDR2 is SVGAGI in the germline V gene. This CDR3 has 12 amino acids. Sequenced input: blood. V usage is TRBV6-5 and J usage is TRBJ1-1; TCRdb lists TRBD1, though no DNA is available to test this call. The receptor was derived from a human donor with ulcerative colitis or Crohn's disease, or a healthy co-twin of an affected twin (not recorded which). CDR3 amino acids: CASNHRGTEAFF.